This T cell receptor (beta chain) originates from a study of beta chain features in type 1 diabetes. Sorted cells reached over 95% purity in every population. Sequencing targeted expressed TCRB transcripts, as all isolated RNA had been reverse transcribed. Assay used: immunoSEQ multiplex PCR; TCRdb lists only in-frame clones, some missing. The repertoire holds hundreds of thousands of clones, with 14% as singletons. Germline CDR1 and CDR2: SGDLS and YYNGEE. J lost 7 bases, V lost 4 bases, and 8 bases had no gene match. This CDR3 comprises 14 residues. What was sequenced was naive CD4+ T cells from blood. This chain connects TRBV9 to TRBJ2-1; TRBD2 agrees at 7 bases. This sequence was found in a man aged 25 to 45 in good health. The CDR3 DNA reads as TGTGCCAGCAGCCACAGCGGGAAGGATAATGAGCAGTTCTTC. Protein product: CASSHSGKDNEQFF.